This TCR beta chain was observed in a study of blood T cells in healthy people across ages. Through a sample-barcoded 5' primer and a J-beta primer mix, a second PCR was run for roughly 6 to 11 cycles. Every sample returned 2.5 million or more CDR3-containing paired-end reads. TCRdb itself ran the 5' RACE reads through MiXCR, one entry per CDR3 protein. This sample has around 1,000,000 distinct CDR3 sequences, with 20% to 25% found just once. Only a few counts were recorded for this clonotype. From germline, CDR1 is SQVTM and CDR2 ANQGSEA. V was cut by 5 bases and J by 2 bases, with 8 bases left in between. CDR3 length: 12 residues. In addition, the sample was reused for a study of T cells of mothers and their children.

Sample: blood. The chain uses TRBV29-1 and TRBJ2-3; no reliable D call. The receptor's source is a girl aged 2 to 9 in good health. The CDR3 DNA reads TGCAGCGTTCGGGTTAACACAGATACGCAGTATTTT. Its translation: CSVRVNTDTQYF.